What follows are 6 T cell receptor beta chains derived from one specimen sequenced in a study of pediatric ulcerative colitis. The rectum was sampled with one to two pinch biopsies at colonoscopy. Generated by immunoSEQ multiplex PCR, the TCRdb table keeps only in-frame clones and is missing some. The data contain approximately 38,000 clones, 60% to 85% of them seen just once; the ten biggest clones take up less than 10%. The sample comprised gut tissue. The receptors originated from a boy between 5 and 17 years old with severe ulcerative colitis.

V and J are TRBV10-3 and TRBJ2-5; D perhaps matches TRBD2 (7 bases). The CDR3 totals 15 residues. The V gene lost 5 bases and the J gene lost 2 bases, with 15 bases spanning the gap. Germline CDR1 ENHRY, CDR2 SYGVKD. In nucleotides, the CDR3 is TGTGCCATCAGTCAGCTGGGGGGGCGGCAAGAGACCCAGTACTTC. This codes for CAISQLGGRQETQYF.

The rearrangement joins TRBV4-2 to TRBJ2-7; TRBD2 aligns across 7 bases. Germline V gene sequence: CDR1 LGHNA, CDR2 YNFKEQ. Trimming at V came to 0 bases and at J to 6 bases, leaving 8 bases not matched to a gene. The CDR3 spans 15 residues. CDR3 in amino acids: CASSQDGRPGGEQYF. CDR3 nucleotides: TGTGCCAGCAGCCAAGATGGCAGGCCGGGGGGCGAGCAGTACTTC.

The chain uses TRBV19 and TRBJ1-1; D is perhaps TRBD1 (5 bases). The CDR3 covers 15 residues. V was pared by 0 bases and J by 6 bases, with 14 bases between. Germline V lookup: CDR1 LNHDA, CDR2 SQIVND (reference sequence). The CDR3 region has the DNA TGTGCCAGTAGTATAGAGGAACCGACAGTATCTGAAGCTTTCTTT. Protein: CASSIEEPTVSEAFF.

This chain uses TRBV5-4 with TRBJ1-5; no firm D call. Germline values: CDR1 SGHNT, CDR2 YYREEE (reference sequence). Trimming stripped 4 bases from V and 1 base from J, with 9 bases between. CDR3 size: 14 residues. The CDR3 sequence: CASSPGGSNQPQHF. Written as DNA, the CDR3 is TGTGCCAGCAGCCCGGGAGGAAGCAATCAGCCCCAGCATTTT.

CDR3 coding DNA: TGCGCCAGCAGCTTGCAAAGTTACCAGGCAATGAACACTGAAGCTTTCTTT. Translating it yields CASSLQSYQAMNTEAFF. This chain uses TRBV5-1 with TRBJ1-1; D is undetermined. Trimming took 1 base from V and 0 from J, leaving 16 bases between them. The V gene's germline CDR1 is SGHRS and CDR2 YFSETQ. This CDR3 region has 17 residues.

The chain employs TRBV20-1 and TRBJ1-2; D is perhaps TRBD1 (6 bases). The CDR3 sequence is 11 residues long. CDR1 is DFQATT, CDR2 SNEGSKA, per germline (reference sequence). V was pared by 7 bases and J by 7 bases, with 13 bases between. The CDR3 nucleotides are TGCAGTGGGTGGGGGGCTGCTGGCTACACCTTC. This gives the protein CSGWGAAGYTF.